A single TCR beta chain is shown here with its context. What it binds is not known. The CDR3 runs to 16 residues. From germline, CDR1 is MNHEY and CDR2 SVGAGI. With 6 bases clipped from V and 4 bases from J, the junction kept 5 bases outside the gene matches. This sample was taken from a study of T and B cells in COVID-19 patients. Study-level points and caveats: Early severe-case samples and blood from mildly ill patients during symptoms were in short supply. In COVID-19 patients, T cell receptor beta variable and joining gene use was reportedly strongly skewed.

From blood, about 250-550 ng of genomic DNA served as TRB template. TRB rearrangements were amplified by multiplex PCR with BIOMED2 TRB-A/B primers. Each CDR3 protein is one row after TCRdb ran MiXCR on the multiplex PCR reads. The table includes about 8,200 distinct CDR3 sequences, 40% detected once. Sequencing was done on a sample of blood. The V and J genes are TRBV6-5 and TRBJ2-2, with 13 bases fitting TRBD2. This receptor was identified in a human donor who had recovered from COVID-19. The CDR3 bases are TGTGCCAGCAGCAACGGACTAGCGGGGGTCACCGGGGAGCTGTTTTTT. Translating it yields CASSNGLAGVTGELFF.